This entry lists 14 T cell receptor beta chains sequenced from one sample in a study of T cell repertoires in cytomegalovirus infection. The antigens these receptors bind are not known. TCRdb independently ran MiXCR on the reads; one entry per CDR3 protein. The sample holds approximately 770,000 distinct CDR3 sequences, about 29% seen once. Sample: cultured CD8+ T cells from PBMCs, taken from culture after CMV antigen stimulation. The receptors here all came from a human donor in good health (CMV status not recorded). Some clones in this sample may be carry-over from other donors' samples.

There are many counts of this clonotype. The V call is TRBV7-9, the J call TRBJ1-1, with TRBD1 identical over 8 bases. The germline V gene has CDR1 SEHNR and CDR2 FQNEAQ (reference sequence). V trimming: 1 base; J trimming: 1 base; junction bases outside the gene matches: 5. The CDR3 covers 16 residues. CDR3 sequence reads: CASSLVGQVENTEAFF. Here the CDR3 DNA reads TGTGCCAGCAGCTTAGTGGGACAGGTCGAGAACACTGAAGCTTTCTTT.

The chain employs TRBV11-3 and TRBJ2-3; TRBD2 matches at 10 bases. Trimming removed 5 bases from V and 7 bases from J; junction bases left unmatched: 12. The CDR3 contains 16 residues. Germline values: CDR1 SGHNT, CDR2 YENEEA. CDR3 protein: CASSPHPAGGRHTQYF. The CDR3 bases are TGTGCCAGCAGCCCCCATCCAGCGGGGGGGCGGCATACGCAGTATTTT.

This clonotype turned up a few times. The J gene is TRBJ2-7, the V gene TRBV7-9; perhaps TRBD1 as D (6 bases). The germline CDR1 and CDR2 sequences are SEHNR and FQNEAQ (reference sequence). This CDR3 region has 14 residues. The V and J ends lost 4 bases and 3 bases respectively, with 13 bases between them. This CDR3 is CASSSSTGIYEQYF. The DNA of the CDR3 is TGTGCCAGCAGCTCCTCCACAGGGATCTACGAGCAGTACTTC.

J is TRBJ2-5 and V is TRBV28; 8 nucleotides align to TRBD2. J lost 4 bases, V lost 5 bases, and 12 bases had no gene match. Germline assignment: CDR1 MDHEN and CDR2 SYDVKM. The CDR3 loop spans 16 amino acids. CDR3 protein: CASSGIIAGRGETQYF. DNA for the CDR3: TGTGCCAGCAGTGGAATAATAGCGGGGAGGGGAGAGACCCAGTACTTC.

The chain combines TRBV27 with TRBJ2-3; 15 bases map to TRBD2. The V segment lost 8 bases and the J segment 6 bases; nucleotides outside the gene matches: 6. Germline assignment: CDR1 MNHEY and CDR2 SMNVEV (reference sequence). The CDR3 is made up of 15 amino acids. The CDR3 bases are TGTGCCAGCCGCGGACTAGCGGGGGGGCGGGATACGCAGTATTTT. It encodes CASRGLAGGRDTQYF.

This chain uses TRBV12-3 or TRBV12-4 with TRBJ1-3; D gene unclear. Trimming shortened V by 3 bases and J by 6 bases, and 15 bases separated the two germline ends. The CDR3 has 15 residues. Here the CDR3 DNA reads TGTGCCAGCAGTTTCCCGTTCCAGACGGCAAACACCATATATTTT. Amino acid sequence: CASSFPFQTANTIYF.

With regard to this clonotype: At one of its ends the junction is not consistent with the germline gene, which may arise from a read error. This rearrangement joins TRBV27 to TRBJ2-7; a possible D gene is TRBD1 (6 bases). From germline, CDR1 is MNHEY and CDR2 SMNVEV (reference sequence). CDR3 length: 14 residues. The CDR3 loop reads CANSLTGFVYEQYF. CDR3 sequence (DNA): TGTGCCAACAGTTTAACAGGGTTTGTCTACGAGCAGTACTTC.

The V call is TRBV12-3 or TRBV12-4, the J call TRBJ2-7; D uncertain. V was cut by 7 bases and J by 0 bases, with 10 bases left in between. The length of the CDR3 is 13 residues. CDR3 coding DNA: TGTGCCAGCATTCGAACGGGCTCCTACGAGCAGTACTTC. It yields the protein CASIRTGSYEQYF.

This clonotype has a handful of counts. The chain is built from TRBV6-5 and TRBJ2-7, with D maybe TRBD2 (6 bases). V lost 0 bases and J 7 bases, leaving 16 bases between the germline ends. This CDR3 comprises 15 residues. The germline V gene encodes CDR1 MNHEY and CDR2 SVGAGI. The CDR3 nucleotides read TGTGCCAGCAGTTACTCGACCGGGGCCGGGGGTGAGCAGTACTTC. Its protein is CASSYSTGAGGEQYF.

The chain's CDR3 is CASSGLAGVNEQFF. For the CDR3, the DNA is TGTGCCAGCAGCGGACTAGCGGGGGTGAATGAGCAGTTCTTC. V usage is TRBV27 and J usage is TRBJ2-1; TRBD2 matches at 13 bases. Looked up from germline, CDR1 is MNHEY and CDR2 is SMNVEV (reference sequence). V lost 6 bases, J lost 7 bases, and 3 bases stayed unmatched. The CDR3 totals 14 residues.

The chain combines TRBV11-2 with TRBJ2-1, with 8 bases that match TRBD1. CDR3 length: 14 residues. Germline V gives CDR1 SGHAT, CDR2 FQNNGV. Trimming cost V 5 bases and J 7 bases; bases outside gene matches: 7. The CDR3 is CASSAGQGMNEQFF. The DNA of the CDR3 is TGTGCCAGCAGCGCCGGACAGGGTATGAATGAGCAGTTCTTC.

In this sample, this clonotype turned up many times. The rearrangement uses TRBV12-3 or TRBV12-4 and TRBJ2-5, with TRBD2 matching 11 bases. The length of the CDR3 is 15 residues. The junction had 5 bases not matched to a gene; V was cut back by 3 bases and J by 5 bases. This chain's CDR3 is CASSFGLAGGETQYF. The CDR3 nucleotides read TGTGCCAGCAGTTTTGGGCTAGCGGGGGGTGAGACCCAGTACTTC.

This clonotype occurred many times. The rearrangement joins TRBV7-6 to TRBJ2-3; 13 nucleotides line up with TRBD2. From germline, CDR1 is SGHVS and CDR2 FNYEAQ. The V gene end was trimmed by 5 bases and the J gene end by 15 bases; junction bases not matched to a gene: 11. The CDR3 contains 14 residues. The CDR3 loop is CASSPRTSGGFGYF. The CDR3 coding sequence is TGTGCCAGCAGCCCCCGGACTAGCGGGGGTTTCGGTTATTTT. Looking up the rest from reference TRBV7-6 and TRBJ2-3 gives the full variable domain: GAGVSQSPRYKVTKRGQDVALRCDPISGHVSLYWYRQALGQGPEFLTYFNYEAQQDKSGLPNDRFSAERPEGSISTLTIQRTEQRDSAMYRCASSPRTSGGFGYFGPGTRLTVL.

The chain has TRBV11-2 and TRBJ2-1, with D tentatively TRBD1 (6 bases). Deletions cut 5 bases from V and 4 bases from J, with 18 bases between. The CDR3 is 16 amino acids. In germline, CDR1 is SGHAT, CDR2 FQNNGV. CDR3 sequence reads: CASSDPGEGVYNEQFF. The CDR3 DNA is TGTGCCAGCAGCGACCCAGGGGAAGGGGTTTACAATGAGCAGTTCTTC. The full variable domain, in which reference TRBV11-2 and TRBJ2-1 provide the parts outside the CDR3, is EAGVAQSPRYKIIEKRQSVAFWCNPISGHATLYWYQQILGQGPKLLIQFQNNGVVDDSQLPKDRFSAERLKGVDSTLKIQPAKLEDSAVYLCASSDPGEGVYNEQFFGPGTRLTVL.